A single sample gave rise to the 13 T cell receptor beta chains below, sequenced in a study of blood T cell repertoires in COVID-19. This table comes from immunoSEQ multiplex PCR, and its TCRdb copy is limited to in-frame clones, with some not included. The table records hundreds of thousands of clones, about 86% of them present only once. The sample taken for sequencing was peripheral blood. These receptors were obtained from a woman of 80 years or more with acute or convalescent COVID-19.

This chain links TRBV5-1 with TRBJ2-7; the D gene is possibly TRBD1 (5 bases). CDR1 is SGHRS and CDR2 is YFSETQ in the germline V gene. The V end lost 0 bases, the J end lost 7 bases, and 11 bases lay between the germline ends. This CDR3 is 13 amino acids long. CDR3 residues: CASSLVQGGEQYF. CDR3 nucleotides: TGCGCCAGCAGCTTGGTGCAGGGCGGAGAGCAGTACTTC.

The V gene is TRBV2, the J gene TRBJ2-3; TRBD1 is a possible D gene (5 bases). V was trimmed by 8 bases and J by 4 bases, leaving 13 bases between them. The V gene's germline CDR1 is SNHLY and CDR2 FYNNEI. The CDR3 totals 13 residues. DNA of the CDR3: TGTGCCAGCGGAAGGGGCGACGCAGATACGCAGTATTTT. As protein: CASGRGDADTQYF.

The chain couples TRBV5-4 to TRBJ2-1; 11 nucleotides agree with TRBD2. The CDR3 is 14 residues long. V was pared by 4 bases and J by 6 bases, with 3 bases of the junction left unmatched. The V gene's germline CDR1 is SGHNT and CDR2 YYREEE (reference sequence). The CDR3 reads CASSPSGGSNEQFF. In DNA form, the CDR3 reads TGTGCCAGCAGCCCTAGCGGGGGGTCCAATGAGCAGTTCTTC.

This sequence joins TRBV6-6 and TRBJ1-2, with TRBD1 identical over 7 bases. Germline V CDR1 and CDR2: MNHNY, SVGAGI (reference sequence). The V and J ends lost 6 bases and 1 base, in that order; junction bases with no gene match: 11. There are 16 residues in the CDR3. The CDR3 sequence is CASSVSPGQHNYGYTF. CDR3 in DNA: TGTGCCAGCAGCGTCTCCCCGGGACAGCATAACTATGGCTACACCTTC.

The rearrangement uses TRBV7-9 and TRBJ1-6, with 7 bases that match TRBD1. Germline V gene data show CDR1 as SEHNR and CDR2 as FQNEAQ (reference sequence). Unmatched junction bases numbered 4, after V lost 1 base and J lost 10 bases. The CDR3 runs to 14 residues. CDR3 residues: CASSLGDSRSPLHF. CDR3 bases: TGTGCCAGCAGCTTAGGGGACAGTCGCTCACCCCTCCACTTT.

The CDR3 DNA follows: TGCGCCAGCAGCCAAGATCTGTCACCCCTCCACTTT. Amino acids: CASSQDLSPLHF. The V gene is TRBV4-1, the J gene TRBJ1-6, with D unresolved. The CDR3 has 12 amino acids. Germline lookup yields CDR1 MGHRA and CDR2 YSYEKL. V was cut by 0 bases and J by 10 bases, with 4 bases left in between.

Written as DNA, the CDR3 is TGTGCCAGCAGTTCAGCGGACTCCCGTGGGACCCAGTACTTC. It yields the protein CASSSADSRGTQYF. The chain combines TRBV28 with TRBJ2-5; TRBD2 is a possible D gene (5 bases). The CDR3 contains 14 residues. Germline loops: CDR1 MDHEN, CDR2 SYDVKM. The V gene lost 4 bases and the J gene lost 7 bases, with 16 bases spanning the gap.

The chain links TRBV2 to TRBJ1-6, with TRBD1 matching over 9 bases. With 6 bases clipped from V and 10 bases from J, the junction kept 7 bases outside the gene matches. The CDR3 is made up of 14 amino acids. Germline values: CDR1 SNHLY, CDR2 FYNNEI. The CDR3 spells CASRTGTGPSPLHF. In nucleotides, the CDR3 is TGTGCCAGCAGAACCGGGACAGGGCCCTCACCCCTCCACTTT.

The chain couples TRBV7-2 to TRBJ1-2; 10 bases match TRBD1. CDR3 size: 14 residues. CDR1 is SGHTA and CDR2 is FQGNSA in the germline V gene. J was trimmed by 5 bases and V by 3 bases; bases with no gene match: 3. In DNA form, the CDR3 reads TGTGCCAGCAGCTTTGGGACAGGGGTGTATGGCTACACCTTC. Translation: CASSFGTGVYGYTF. The full variable domain, in which reference TRBV7-2 and TRBJ1-2 provide the parts outside the CDR3, is GAGVSQSPSNKVTEKGKDVELRCDPISGHTALYWYRQSLGQGLEFLIYFQGNSAPDKSGLPSDRFSAERTGGSVSTLTIQRTQQEDSAVYLCASSFGTGVYGYTFGSGTRLTVV.

The rearrangement links TRBV9 to TRBJ1-2; TRBD1 is a possible D gene (6 bases). CDR3 size: 15 residues. V was clipped by 4 bases and J by 5 bases, with 18 bases between them. Germline loops: CDR1 SGDLS, CDR2 YYNGEE. CDR3 nucleotide sequence: TGTGCCAGCAGCCCGGACAGCTGGGGAGGGTATGGCTACACCTTC. Its translation is CASSPDSWGGYGYTF. Looking up the rest from reference TRBV9 and TRBJ1-2 gives the full variable domain: DSGVTQTPKHLITATGQRVTLRCSPRSGDLSVYWYQQSLDQGLQFLIQYYNGEERAKGNILERFSAQQFPDLHSELNLSSLELGDSALYFCASSPDSWGGYGYTFGSGTRLTVV.

This clone was recorded a few times. The chain joins TRBV18 to TRBJ2-7; TRBD2 matches at 8 bases. The CDR3 extends over 17 amino acids. Germline lookup yields CDR1 KGHSH and CDR2 LQKENI. The J segment lost 6 bases and the V segment lost 2 bases, leaving 15 bases of the junction unmatched. This CDR3 reads CASSPREAGGAIGEQYF. The CDR3 DNA reads as TGTGCCAGCTCACCAAGGGAGGCGGGGGGCGCGATCGGCGAGCAGTACTTC.

The chain uses TRBV3-1 (or the pseudogene TRBV3-2) and TRBJ2-5, with a tentative D call TRBD2 (6 bases). The V and J ends lost 0 bases and 7 bases respectively, with 12 bases between them. The CDR3 has 14 amino acids. CDR1 is LGHDT and CDR2 is YNNKEL in the germline V gene (reference sequence). CDR3 nucleotide sequence: TGTGCCAGCAGCCAAGAGCGGGACTCGGCGACCCAGTACTTC. Its protein is CASSQERDSATQYF.

This clone has more than one count but fewer than ten. The chain has TRBV18 and TRBJ2-5, with TRBD2 matching 8 bases. Germline V CDR1 and CDR2: KGHSH, LQKENI. Germline trimming cut 3 bases from V and 4 bases from J; bases unmatched to any gene: 10. The CDR3 is made up of 16 amino acids. CDR3 amino acids: CASSPPFGGAGETQYF. CDR3 DNA sequence: TGTGCCAGCTCACCCCCTTTCGGGGGGGCTGGAGAGACCCAGTACTTC.